One T cell receptor (beta chain) is described in this entry. The sample comes from a study of T cell responses to AZD1222 COVID-19 vaccine. Some clones are missing from TCRdb's copy, which holds only in-frame ones; the method was immunoSEQ multiplex PCR. The profile covers about 180,000 clones, with about 89% appearing a single time and around 1.8% taken by the ten largest. This CDR3 spans 16 amino acids. Germline V gene data show CDR1 as SGDLS and CDR2 as YYNGEE. V was pared by 0 bases and J by 7 bases, with 17 bases between. V is TRBV9 and J is TRBJ2-1; D possibly corresponds to TRBD2 (6 bases). This material consisted of peripheral blood, taken on day 0 of AZD1222 vaccination. The receptor was isolated from an adult in good health. The CDR3, as DNA: TGTGCCAGCAGCGTAGTCCCAGGAGGGTCCCAAAATGAGCAGTTCTTC. Its translation is CASSVVPGGSQNEQFF.